A selection of T cell receptor beta chains follows, all from one sample in a study of blood T cell repertoires in COVID-19. Method: immunoSEQ multiplex PCR; TCRdb's copy keeps in-frame clones and lacks some. The sample holds over 25,000 clones, about 92% seen once. Material for sequencing was peripheral blood. These receptors originate from a man aged 65-85 years with active or convalescent COVID-19. The CDR3 runs from the conserved cysteine through the conserved F or W. Each record gives: clone size, V gene, J gene, D gene, CDR3 protein, CDR3 DNA. The D gene is left open where the match is weak. Clone size is stated in some rows and not others, as once, few, many or a class when expanded.

few	TRBV2	TRBJ2-2	-	CASSWTVNTGELFF	TGTGCCAGCAGTTGGACAGTTAACACCGGGGAGCTGTTTTTT
-	TRBV27	TRBJ1-1	-	CASRGSGGKTEAFF	TGTGCCAGCAGGGGGTCAGGCGGGAAAACTGAAGCTTTCTTT
-	TRBV7-9	TRBJ1-4	-	CASSSRGTNEKLFF	TGTGCCAGCAGCTCCAGGGGCACTAATGAAAAACTGTTTTTT
once	TRBV10-3	TRBJ1-4	-	CAIRDSATNEKLFF	TGTGCCATCAGAGACAGTGCAACTAATGAAAAACTGTTTTTT
-	TRBV10-3	TRBJ2-2	-	CAISDTSGELFF	TGTGCCATCAGTGATACTTCCGGGGAGCTGTTTTTT
-	TRBV25-1	TRBJ1-2	-	CASSGGQGYGYTF	TGTGCCAGCAGTGGAGGGCAGGGGTATGGCTACACCTTC
few	TRBV5-6	TRBJ1-3	-	CASSPGTSPYLSGNTIYF	TGTGCCAGCAGCCCCGGGACTTCTCCCTATTTGTCTGGAAACACCATATATTTT
-	TRBV6-6	TRBJ1-2	-	CASSYSRDRGGYGYTF	TGTGCCAGCAGTTACTCGAGGGATCGGGGAGGATATGGCTACACCTTC
-	TRBV10-1	TRBJ2-1	TRBD2	CASSDSLAGANEQFF	TGCGCCAGCAGTGATTCTCTAGCGGGGGCCAATGAGCAGTTCTTC
-	TRBV7-2	TRBJ1-1	-	CASSLRETEAFF	TGTGCCAGCAGCCTCAGGGAAACTGAAGCTTTCTTT
-	TRBV6-5	TRBJ1-5	-	CASSYSRNNQPQHF	TGTGCCAGCAGTTACTCCAGGAACAATCAGCCCCAGCATTTT
-	TRBV19	TRBJ1-5	-	CASSKDSLNQPQHF	TGTGCCAGTAGTAAGGACAGCTTAAATCAGCCCCAGCATTTT
-	TRBV5-4	TRBJ1-2	-	CASSLSGAYGYTF	TGTGCCAGCAGCTTGAGTGGGGCCTATGGCTACACCTTC
-	TRBV7-2	TRBJ2-1	-	CASSPGLAYNEQFF	TGTGCCAGCAGCCCTGGCCTAGCCTACAATGAGCAGTTCTTC
-	TRBV6-6	TRBJ1-2	TRBD1	CASRQGQGAVYYGYTF	TGTGCCAGCAGACAGGGACAGGGGGCAGTGTATTATGGCTACACCTTC
-	TRBV28	TRBJ1-5	-	CASSFGVEGIQPQHF	TGTGCCAGCAGTTTTGGGGTGGAGGGCATTCAGCCCCAGCATTTT
-	TRBV6-5	TRBJ1-6	-	CASSSESGSPLHF	TGTGCCAGCAGTTCCGAGTCCGGTTCACCCCTCCACTTT
-	TRBV6-5	TRBJ1-5	TRBD1	CASSRDRSLQPQHF	TGTGCCAGCAGTCGGGACAGGAGCTTGCAGCCCCAGCATTTT
-	TRBV5-5	TRBJ2-3	-	CASSLDSVGTDTQYF	TGTGCCAGCAGCTTAGACAGCGTCGGCACAGATACGCAGTATTTT
-	TRBV27	TRBJ1-5	-	CASSLGARQPQHF	TGTGCCAGCAGTTTGGGGGCACGACAGCCCCAGCATTTT
-	TRBV18	TRBJ1-5	-	CASSPPNRAQDQPQHF	TGTGCCAGCTCCCCCCCTAACAGGGCCCAGGATCAGCCCCAGCATTTT
-	TRBV28	TRBJ1-1	TRBD1	CASSRTGGLVNTEAFF	TGTGCCAGCAGTCGGACAGGGGGCCTGGTGAACACTGAAGCTTTCTTT
-	TRBV5-1	TRBJ2-7	-	CASSQSISSYEQYF	TGCGCCAGCAGCCAATCGATCAGCTCCTACGAGCAGTACTTC
-	TRBV7-7	TRBJ2-2	TRBD1	CASSRDRENTGELFF	TGTGCTAGCAGCAGGGACAGGGAGAACACCGGGGAGCTGTTTTTT
-	TRBV5-4	TRBJ2-7	-	CASSTHRDFSYEQYF	TGTGCCAGCAGCACTCACCGGGACTTCTCCTACGAGCAGTACTTC
few	TRBV19	TRBJ2-7	TRBD2	CASSILAGAYEQYF	TGTGCCAGTAGTATCCTGGCGGGGGCCTACGAGCAGTACTTC
once	TRBV6-1	TRBJ1-1	-	CASSESLWQGNTEAFF	TGTGCCAGCAGTGAATCGTTGTGGCAGGGGAACACTGAAGCTTTCTTT
-	TRBV24-1	TRBJ2-5	TRBD1	CATSDSRQGRQETQYF	TGTGCCACCAGTGATTCCCGACAGGGAAGGCAAGAGACCCAGTACTTC
-	TRBV9	TRBJ2-1	-	CASSPRVRVEQFF	TGTGCCAGCAGCCCCCGGGTACGGGTTGAGCAGTTCTTC
-	TRBV7-2	TRBJ1-3	TRBD1	CASSLGQATSGNTIYF	TGTGCCAGCAGCTTGGGACAGGCTACATCTGGAAACACCATATATTTT
-	TRBV19	TRBJ1-1	TRBD1	CASSIGRGRMNTEAFF	TGTGCCAGTAGTATCGGGAGGGGGCGAATGAACACTGAAGCTTTCTTT
-	TRBV30	TRBJ1-5	-	CAWSPNGGYQPQHF	TGTGCCTGGAGCCCTAATGGGGGGTATCAGCCCCAGCATTTT
-	TRBV2	TRBJ2-7	TRBD1	CASRGDRGRGEQYF	TGTGCCAGCAGGGGGGACAGGGGGCGCGGCGAGCAGTACTTC
-	TRBV6-2/TRBV6-3	TRBJ1-1	TRBD1	CASSYSLTGQQNTEAFF	TGTGCCAGCAGTTACTCACTCACGGGACAGCAGAACACTGAAGCTTTCTTT
-	TRBV5-1	TRBJ1-1	-	CASSFYTGNTEAFF	TGCGCCAGCAGCTTTTATACAGGGAACACTGAAGCTTTCTTT
-	TRBV7-2	TRBJ2-3	-	CASSLGQAHPSVDTQYF	TGTGCCAGCAGCCTTGGGCAGGCCCACCCGTCAGTGGATACGCAGTATTTT
-	TRBV19	TRBJ1-1	-	CASSMHSLTEAFF	TGTGCCAGTAGTATGCACAGCCTGACTGAAGCTTTCTTT
-	TRBV11-2	TRBJ2-7	-	CASSLTHSGMDEQYF	TGTGCCAGCAGCTTAACGCACTCGGGTATGGACGAGCAGTACTTC
once	TRBV9	TRBJ1-1	-	CASSLLPGMASEAFF	TGTGCCAGCAGCCTACTGCCGGGAATGGCTTCTGAAGCTTTCTTT
few	TRBV5-1	TRBJ1-1	TRBD1	CASSWTGTGAAFF	TGCGCCAGCAGCTGGACCGGGACAGGGGCCGCTTTCTTT
once	TRBV19	TRBJ2-7	TRBD1	CASSPIDRGPYEQYF	TGTGCCAGTAGTCCAATCGACAGGGGGCCTTACGAGCAGTACTTC
few	TRBV4-2	TRBJ2-7	-	CASSRTTEGQYF	TGTGCCAGCAGCCGGACTACAGAGGGGCAGTACTTC
-	TRBV5-1	TRBJ2-1	TRBD2	CASSYRTSGINEQFF	TGCGCCAGCAGCTACCGGACTAGCGGCATCAATGAGCAGTTCTTC
-	TRBV4-1	TRBJ1-6	TRBD1	CASSVQGGRISPLHF	TGCGCCAGCAGTGTTCAGGGGGGCCGGATTTCACCCCTCCACTTT
-	TRBV6-5	TRBJ2-1	-	CASRFRNEQFF	TGTGCCAGCAGATTCAGAAATGAGCAGTTCTTC
-	TRBV3-1/TRBV3-2	TRBJ2-7	TRBD1	CASSLCDSGQGPGRKYEQYF	TGTGCCAGCAGCCTATGCGACTCGGGACAGGGGCCCGGTCGAAAGTACGAGCAGTACTTC
-	TRBV6-5	TRBJ1-5	TRBD1	CASNKQGASNQPQHF	TGTGCCAGCAATAAACAGGGGGCGAGCAATCAGCCCCAGCATTTT
-	TRBV7-9	TRBJ1-5	-	CASSFLSGRQPQHF	TGTGCCAGCAGCTTTTTGTCAGGGCGCCAGCCCCAGCATTTT
-	TRBV5-6	TRBJ1-2	-	CASRGGTSYGYTF	TGTGCCAGCAGGGGCGGGACCAGCTATGGCTACACCTTC
-	TRBV30	TRBJ1-5	-	CAWSEDSVQPQHF	TGTGCCTGGAGCGAGGACAGTGTTCAGCCCCAGCATTTT
-	TRBV18	TRBJ2-7	-	CASSPSPNGAYEQYF	TGTGCCAGCTCACCATCCCCCAACGGGGCCTACGAGCAGTACTTC
-	TRBV7-2	TRBJ1-1	-	CASSLQRGGTEAFF	TGTGCCAGCAGCCTGCAAAGGGGAGGCACTGAAGCTTTCTTT